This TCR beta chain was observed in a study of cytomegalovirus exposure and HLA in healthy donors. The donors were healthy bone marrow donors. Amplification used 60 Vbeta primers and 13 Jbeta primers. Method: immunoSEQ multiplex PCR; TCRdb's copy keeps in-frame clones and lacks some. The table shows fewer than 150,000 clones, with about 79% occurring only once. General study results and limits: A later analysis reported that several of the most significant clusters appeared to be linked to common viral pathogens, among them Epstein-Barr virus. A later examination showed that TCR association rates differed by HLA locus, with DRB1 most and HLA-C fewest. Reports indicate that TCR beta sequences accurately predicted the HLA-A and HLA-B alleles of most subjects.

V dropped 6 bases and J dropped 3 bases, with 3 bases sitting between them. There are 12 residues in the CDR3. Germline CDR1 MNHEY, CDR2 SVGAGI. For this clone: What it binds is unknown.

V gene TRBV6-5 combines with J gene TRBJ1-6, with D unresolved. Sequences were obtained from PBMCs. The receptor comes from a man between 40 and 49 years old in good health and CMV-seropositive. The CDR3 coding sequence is TGTGCCAGCAGACTCTATAATTCACCCCTCCACTTT. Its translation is CASRLYNSPLHF.